The 4 T cell receptor beta chains below were found in one sample sequenced in a study of CD8 T cells in Susac syndrome. RNA in amounts of roughly 0.5 to 1 ug was reverse transcribed with random hexamers. TCRdb recomputed calls from the immunoSEQ multiplex PCR reads with MiXCR, one row per CDR3 protein. The data show around 80,000 distinct CDR3 sequences, with just under 95% seen just once and 0.26% held by the top ten. Source material: CD8+ T cells from PBMCs. The receptor set was obtained from a human donor in good health.

The V gene is TRBV4-1, the J gene TRBJ1-4; 9 bases fit TRBD1. The CDR3 sequence is 17 residues long. The germline gives CDR1 MGHRA, CDR2 YSYEKL. V was pared by 3 bases and J by 4 bases, with 9 bases of the junction left unmatched. This CDR3 is CASSQGDRGSGNEKLFF. CDR3 in DNA: TGCGCCAGCAGCCAGGGAGACAGGGGGTCGGGTAATGAAAAACTGTTTTTT.

J is TRBJ2-1 and V is TRBV7-2; D gene unclear. V shed 5 bases and J shed 8 bases, with 22 bases lying between them. In germline, CDR1 is SGHTA, CDR2 FQGNSA. The length of the CDR3 is 16 residues. CDR3 DNA: TGTGCCAGCAGCCCCCGTTTTGCCGCCCCTGACGATGAGCAGTTCTTC. Its protein product is CASSPRFAAPDDEQFF.

V and J are TRBV6-2 or TRBV6-3 and TRBJ1-4, with a possible D match to TRBD1 (5 bases). This CDR3 has 16 residues. V lost 2 bases and J 10 bases, leaving 20 bases between the germline ends. CDR1 MNHEY and CDR2 SVGEGT come from the germline V gene. The chain's CDR3 is CASSYDPTVLKGKLFF. DNA of the CDR3: TGTGCCAGCAGTTACGACCCGACAGTACTCAAAGGAAAACTGTTTTTT.

The V and J genes are TRBV29-1 and TRBJ2-2, with TRBD1 as a possible D gene (6 bases). V was clipped by 4 bases and J by 2 bases, with 26 bases between them. This CDR3 has 19 residues. Germline CDR1 and CDR2: SQVTM and ANQGSEA. Here the CDR3 DNA reads TGCAGCGTTGTGGGGGCGGAGGCAGGCTTTGGAATAAACACCGGGGAGCTGTTTTTT. Residues: CSVVGAEAGFGINTGELFF.